This T cell receptor (beta chain) was captured in a study of T-cell reconstitution after alpha-beta-depleted transplantation in children (TCRdb year 2016). Regarding the complete study: T-cell immune reconstitution after TCRalphabeta/CD19-depleted allogeneic hematopoietic cell transplantation in children was quantitatively tracked in the study by means of TCR repertoire profiling.

CDR1 and CDR2, looked up from the germline V gene, are ENHRY and SYGVKD. The CDR3 goes from the cysteine to the phenylalanine over 16 residues. Just the 48-base CDR3 DNA is kept, in frame starting at base 1. The V end loses 0 bases and the J end loses 0 bases, and a stretch of 8 bases separates them. Library prep was done by PCR. Sequencing used an Illumina HiSeq 2500. TCR libraries were prepared with molecular barcoding, using unique molecular identifiers to normalize TCRbeta repertoire quantification. TCRdb ran its own pipeline on the public reads, namely fastp trimming at Q25 and MiXCR clone calling, and kept in-frame beta chains. Here each entry gathers all rows of one CDR3 protein and keeps the most common genes and DNA. Within this sample are around 250,000 distinct CDR3 sequences, with 9.9% of them counted one time only. The top ten constitute roughly a tenth of the sample. With respect to this clonotype: Its antigen is still unknown. Nothing much larger sits one base from this clone, and base qualities are not available.

The V gene is TRBV10-3 and the J gene is TRBJ2-2; the D segment cannot be called with confidence. Here the sequenced sample was PBMCs from the stem cell graft donor, taken from the stem cell graft. The sequence was obtained from a human donor who donated a stem cell graft to a child with SCID. The DNA sequence reads TGTGCCATCAGTGAGTCAGGGCAGGCGAACACCGGGGAGCTGTTTTTT. This translates into CAISESGQANTGELFF.